This note documents a single T cell receptor beta chain sequence. Its target is not known. This sample was included in a study of OX40 agonist ivuxolimab in advanced cancers. At the level of the study: Dose-escalation subjects each had hepatocellular carcinoma, melanoma, renal cell or head and neck cancer.

Some clones are missing from TCRdb's copy, which holds only in-frame ones; the method was immunoSEQ multiplex PCR. The repertoire holds about 140,000 clones, with 90% as singletons. Whole-study findings and limits: CD4+ and CD8+ blood T cells expanded clonally by week 6 at 0.1 to 3.0 mg/kg.

The CDR3 has 14 residues. Germline trimming cut 4 bases from V and 5 bases from J; bases unmatched to any gene: 8. CDR1 is SGDLS, CDR2 YYNGEE, per germline. This specimen consisted of CD4+ or CD8+ T cells sorted from blood, obtained in a trial of the OX40 agonist ivuxolimab. J is TRBJ2-7 and V is TRBV9; TRBD1 aligns across 8 bases. This TCR came from an adult with an advanced solid tumor such as melanoma, head and neck, liver or kidney cancer. In DNA, the CDR3 is TGTGCCAGCAGCCCCCGGACAGGGAACAACGAGCAGTACTTC. It translates to CASSPRTGNNEQYF. Full variable domain (remainder filled in from reference TRBV9 and TRBJ2-7): DSGVTQTPKHLITATGQRVTLRCSPRSGDLSVYWYQQSLDQGLQFLIQYYNGEERAKGNILERFSAQQFPDLHSELNLSSLELGDSALYFCASSPRTGNNEQYFGPGTRLTVT.